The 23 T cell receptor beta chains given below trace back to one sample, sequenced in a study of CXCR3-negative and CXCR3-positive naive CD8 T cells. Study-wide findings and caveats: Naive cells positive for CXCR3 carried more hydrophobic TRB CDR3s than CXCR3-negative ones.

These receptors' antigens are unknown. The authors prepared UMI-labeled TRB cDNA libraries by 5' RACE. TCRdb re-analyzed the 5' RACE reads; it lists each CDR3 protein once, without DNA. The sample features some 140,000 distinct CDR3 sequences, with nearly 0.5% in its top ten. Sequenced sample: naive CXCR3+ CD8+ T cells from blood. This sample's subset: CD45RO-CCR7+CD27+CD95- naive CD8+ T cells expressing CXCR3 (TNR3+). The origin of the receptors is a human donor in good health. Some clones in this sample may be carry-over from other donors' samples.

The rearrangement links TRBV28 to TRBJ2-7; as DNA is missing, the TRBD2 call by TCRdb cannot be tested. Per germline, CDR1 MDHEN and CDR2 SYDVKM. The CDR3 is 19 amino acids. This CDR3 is CASSFPISLAGSPSYEQYF. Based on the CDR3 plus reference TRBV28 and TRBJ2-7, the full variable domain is DVKVTQSSRYLVKRTGEKVFLECVQDMDHENMFWYRQDPGLGLRLIYFSYDVKMKEKGDIPEGYSVSREKKERFSLILESASTNQTSMYLCASSFPISLAGSPSYEQYFGPGTRLTVT.

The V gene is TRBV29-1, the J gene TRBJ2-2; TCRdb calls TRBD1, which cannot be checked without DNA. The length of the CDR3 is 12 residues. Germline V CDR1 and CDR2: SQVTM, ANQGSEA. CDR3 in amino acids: CSVLQATGELFF.

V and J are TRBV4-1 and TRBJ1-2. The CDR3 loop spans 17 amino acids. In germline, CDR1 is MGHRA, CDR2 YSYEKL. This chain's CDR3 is CASSQEVRLRGPYGYTF.

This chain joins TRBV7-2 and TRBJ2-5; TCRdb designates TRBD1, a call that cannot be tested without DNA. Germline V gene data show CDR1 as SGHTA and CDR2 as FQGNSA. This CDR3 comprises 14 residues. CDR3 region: CASTKGDRGETQYF.

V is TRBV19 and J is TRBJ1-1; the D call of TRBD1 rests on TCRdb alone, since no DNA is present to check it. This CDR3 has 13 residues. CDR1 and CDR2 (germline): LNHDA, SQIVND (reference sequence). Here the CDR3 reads CASSNTGNTEAFF.

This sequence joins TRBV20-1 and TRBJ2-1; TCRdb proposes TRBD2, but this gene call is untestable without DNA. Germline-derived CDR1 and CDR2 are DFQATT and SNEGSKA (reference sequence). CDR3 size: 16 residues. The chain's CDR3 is CSAPGLAGVTYNEQFF.

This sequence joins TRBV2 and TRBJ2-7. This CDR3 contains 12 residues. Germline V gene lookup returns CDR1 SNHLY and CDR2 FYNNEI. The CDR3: CASFGDSYEQYF.

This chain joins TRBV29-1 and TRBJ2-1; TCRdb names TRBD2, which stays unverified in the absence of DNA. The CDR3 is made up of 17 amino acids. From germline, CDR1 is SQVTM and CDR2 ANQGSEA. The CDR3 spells CSVERARLAPYLLEQFF.

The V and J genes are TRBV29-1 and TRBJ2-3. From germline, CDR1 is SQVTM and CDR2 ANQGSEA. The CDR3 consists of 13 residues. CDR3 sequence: CSVAGIAADTQYF.

The CDR3 spells CASSTGQASYEQYF. The chain recombines TRBV27 with TRBJ2-7; the TRBD1 assignment by TCRdb is unverifiable without DNA. Germline V CDR1 and CDR2: MNHEY, SMNVEV (reference sequence). This CDR3 is 14 amino acids long.

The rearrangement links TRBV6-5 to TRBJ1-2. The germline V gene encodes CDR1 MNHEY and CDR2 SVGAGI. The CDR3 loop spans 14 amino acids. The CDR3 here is CASTHERDARYYTF.

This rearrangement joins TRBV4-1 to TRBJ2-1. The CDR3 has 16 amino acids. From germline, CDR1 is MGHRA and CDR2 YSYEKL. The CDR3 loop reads CASSQVAGSSYNEQFF.

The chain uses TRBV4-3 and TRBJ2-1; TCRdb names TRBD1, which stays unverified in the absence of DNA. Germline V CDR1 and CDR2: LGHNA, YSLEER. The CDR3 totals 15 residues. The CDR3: CASSQDWQGNNEQFF.

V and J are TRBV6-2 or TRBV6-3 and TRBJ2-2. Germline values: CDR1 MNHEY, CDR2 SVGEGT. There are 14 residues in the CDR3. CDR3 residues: CASSYRENTGELFF.

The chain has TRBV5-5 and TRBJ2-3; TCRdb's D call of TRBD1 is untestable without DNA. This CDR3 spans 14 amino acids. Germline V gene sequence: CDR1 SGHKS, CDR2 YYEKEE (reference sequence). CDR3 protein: CASSNGQGADTQYF.

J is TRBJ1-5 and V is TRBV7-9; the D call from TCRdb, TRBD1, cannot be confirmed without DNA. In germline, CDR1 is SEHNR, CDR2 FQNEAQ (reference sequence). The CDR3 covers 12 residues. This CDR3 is CASTTGDQPQHF.

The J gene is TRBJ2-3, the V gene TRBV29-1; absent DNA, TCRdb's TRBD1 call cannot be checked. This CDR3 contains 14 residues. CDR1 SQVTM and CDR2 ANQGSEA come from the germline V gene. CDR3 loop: CSVEGQGARDTQYF.

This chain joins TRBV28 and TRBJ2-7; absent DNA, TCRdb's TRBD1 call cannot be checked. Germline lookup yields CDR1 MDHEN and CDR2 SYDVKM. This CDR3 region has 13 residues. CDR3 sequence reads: CASSLIVGGEQYF. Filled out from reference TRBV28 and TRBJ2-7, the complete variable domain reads DVKVTQSSRYLVKRTGEKVFLECVQDMDHENMFWYRQDPGLGLRLIYFSYDVKMKEKGDIPEGYSVSREKKERFSLILESASTNQTSMYLCASSLIVGGEQYFGPGTRLTVT.

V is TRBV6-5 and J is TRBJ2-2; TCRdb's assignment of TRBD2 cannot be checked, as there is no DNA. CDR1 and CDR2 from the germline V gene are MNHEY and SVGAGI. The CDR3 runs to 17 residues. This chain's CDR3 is CASIFFPPSGDTGELFF.

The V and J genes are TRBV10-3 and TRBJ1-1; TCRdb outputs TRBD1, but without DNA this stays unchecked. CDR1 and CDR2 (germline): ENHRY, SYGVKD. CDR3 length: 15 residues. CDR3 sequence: CAISEPDSSGAEAFF.

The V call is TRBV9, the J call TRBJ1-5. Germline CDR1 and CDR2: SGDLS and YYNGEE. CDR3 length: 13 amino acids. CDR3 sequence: CASSGGDFEPQHF.

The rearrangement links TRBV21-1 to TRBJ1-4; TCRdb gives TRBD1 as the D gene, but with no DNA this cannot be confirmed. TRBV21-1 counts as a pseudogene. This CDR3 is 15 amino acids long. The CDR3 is CASSKWRGKDEKLFF.

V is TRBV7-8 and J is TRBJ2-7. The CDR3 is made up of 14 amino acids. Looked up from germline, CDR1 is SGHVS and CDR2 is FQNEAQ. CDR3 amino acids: CASSLRGNSYEQYF.